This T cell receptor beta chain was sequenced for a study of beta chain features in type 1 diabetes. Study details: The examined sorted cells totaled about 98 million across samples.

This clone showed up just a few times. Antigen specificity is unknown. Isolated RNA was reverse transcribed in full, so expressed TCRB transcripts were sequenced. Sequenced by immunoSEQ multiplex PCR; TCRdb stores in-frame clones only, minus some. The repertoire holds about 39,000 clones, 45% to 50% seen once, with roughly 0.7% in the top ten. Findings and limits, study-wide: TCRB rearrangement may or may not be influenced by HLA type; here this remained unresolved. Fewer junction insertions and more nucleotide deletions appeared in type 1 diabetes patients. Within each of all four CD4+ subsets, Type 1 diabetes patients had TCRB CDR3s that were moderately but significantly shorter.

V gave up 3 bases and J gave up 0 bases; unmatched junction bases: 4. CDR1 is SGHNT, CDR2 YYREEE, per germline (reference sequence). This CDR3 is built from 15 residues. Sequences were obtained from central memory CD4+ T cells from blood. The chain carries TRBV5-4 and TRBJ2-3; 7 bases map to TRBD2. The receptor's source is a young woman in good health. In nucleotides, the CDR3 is TGTGCCAGCAGCTGGGCTAGCGGAAGCACAGATACGCAGTATTTT. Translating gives CASSWASGSTDTQYF.